Listed below are T cell receptor beta chains from one sample, sequenced in a study of blood T cells in healthy people across ages. A single record per CDR3 protein comes from TCRdb applying MiXCR to the 5' RACE reads. This table has 700,000 to 950,000 distinct CDR3 sequences, 40% to 45% appearing once. Sequencing was done on a sample of blood. These receptors all stem from a woman aged 60-75 years in good health. Each CDR3 is given with its conserved first and last residue. The D gene is left open where the match is weak. Rows may omit the clone size; those that give it use once, few, many or a size class.

j_gene	abundance	v_gene	d_gene	CDR3nt	CDR3aa
TRBJ2-7	many	TRBV5-1	.	TGCGCCAGCAGCCCCGGGACCGAGCTCGGCGAGCAGTACTTC	CASSPGTELGEQYF
TRBJ2-7	.	TRBV9	.	TGTGCCAGCAGCGTAGAGGGGCTAACCTACGAGCAGTACTTC	CASSVEGLTYEQYF
TRBJ2-5	.	TRBV3-1	.	TGTGCCAGCAGCCAAGGGGGTCCGACCGTCTCGGGGGTTCAGTACTTC	CASSQGGPTVSGVQYF
TRBJ2-5	.	TRBV6-5	TRBD2	TGTGCCAGCAGTTACTCTTGGGGGGGATATCAGGGGACCCAGTACTTC	CASSYSWGGYQGTQYF
TRBJ2-4	few	TRBV20-1	.	TGCAGTGTTGGGGCGAGGGTGGACAAAAACATTCAGTACTTC	CSVGARVDKNIQYF
TRBJ2-7	.	TRBV10-3	TRBD2	TGTGCCATCAGCTTGACTAGCGCGCTCACCTACGAGCAGTACTTC	CAISLTSALTYEQYF
TRBJ1-1	.	TRBV21-1	.	TGTGCCAGCACCCCAATGGCGGGGGAGAACACTGAAGCTTTCTTT	CASTPMAGENTEAFF
TRBJ2-3	once	TRBV29-1	.	TGCAGCGTCAGGACTACCACAGATACGCAGTATTTT	CSVRTTTDTQYF
TRBJ2-3	.	TRBV28	.	TGTGCCGGGGGAGGGGGCCAGGGGAACACAGATACGCAGTATTTT	CAGGGGQGNTDTQYF
TRBJ2-7	few	TRBV6-1	TRBD2	TGTGCCAGCAGGGCTGCGGGAGGGAGCTCCTACGAGCAGTACTTC	CASRAAGGSSYEQYF
TRBJ1-2	few	TRBV29-1	.	TGCAGCGTTGGAACCGTAGGGGGACCTTATGGCTACACCTTC	CSVGTVGGPYGYTF
TRBJ1-5	.	TRBV24-1	TRBD1	TGTGCCACCAGTGAAACCGGGACAGGGAGCAATCAGCCCCAGCATTTT	CATSETGTGSNQPQHF
TRBJ1-4	few	TRBV10-3	.	TGTGCCATCAGAGGCAGTACCTCGGCTAATGAAAAACTGTTTTTT	CAIRGSTSANEKLFF
TRBJ2-1	.	TRBV7-3	.	TGTGCCAGCAGCCTCGTACCGGGAGTCGGATACGGGCTATACAATGAGCAGTTCTTC	CASSLVPGVGYGLYNEQFF
TRBJ1-5	once	TRBV28	TRBD1	TGTGCCAGCAGTTTAAGGGACAGAGCTTCGCATTTT	CASSLRDRASHF
TRBJ2-1	few	TRBV6-2/TRBV6-3	TRBD1	TGTGCCAGCGGGTACTCACAGGGGTTTCAGTTCTTC	CASGYSQGFQFF
TRBJ1-6	many	TRBV5-1	.	TGCGCCAGCAGCTTGGAAGAAAATTCACCCCTCCACTTT	CASSLEENSPLHF
TRBJ1-2	.	TRBV10-3	.	TGTGCCATCAGGACGGAGGAGGCTAACTATGGCTACACCTTC	CAIRTEEANYGYTF
TRBJ2-1	.	TRBV20-1	TRBD2	TGCAGTGCTAGAGATAGCGGGGGGGTTGTTGAGCAGTTCTTC	CSARDSGGVVEQFF
TRBJ2-5	.	TRBV29-1	TRBD2	TGCAGCGCCCAGACTAGCGGGGGGCTCCAAGAGACCCAGTACTTC	CSAQTSGGLQETQYF
TRBJ2-7	.	TRBV7-9	.	TGTGCCAGCAGCTCCATCCGGGGAGCATACAATGAGCAGTACTTC	CASSSIRGAYNEQYF
TRBJ1-2	few	TRBV20-1	.	TGCAGTGCCCTGGATGGGAGTACTTCCTATGGCTACACCTTC	CSALDGSTSYGYTF
TRBJ1-2	.	TRBV7-9	.	TGTGCCAGCATCGACCCGGGTGACTATGGCTACACCTTC	CASIDPGDYGYTF